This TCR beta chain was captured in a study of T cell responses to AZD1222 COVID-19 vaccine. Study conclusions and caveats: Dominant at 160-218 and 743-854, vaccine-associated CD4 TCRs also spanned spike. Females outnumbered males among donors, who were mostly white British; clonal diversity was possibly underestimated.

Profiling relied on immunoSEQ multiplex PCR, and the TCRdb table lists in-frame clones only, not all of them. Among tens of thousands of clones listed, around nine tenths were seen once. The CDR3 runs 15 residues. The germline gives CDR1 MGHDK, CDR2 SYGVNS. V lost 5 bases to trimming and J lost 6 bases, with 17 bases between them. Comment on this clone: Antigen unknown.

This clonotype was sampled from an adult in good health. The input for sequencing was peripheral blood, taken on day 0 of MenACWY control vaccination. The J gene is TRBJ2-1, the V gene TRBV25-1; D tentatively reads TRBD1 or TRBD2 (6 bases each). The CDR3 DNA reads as TGTGCCAGCAGTCTCGGGGGCCCCTATGCCAATGAGCAGTTCTTC. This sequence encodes CASSLGGPYANEQFF.